This T cell receptor beta chain is drawn from a study of T cell responses to AZD1222 COVID-19 vaccine. Whole-study findings and limits: Among those given AZD1222, only five to seven were seropositive at baseline. In the spike-specific TCR repertoire, nearly half reportedly target unmutated variant regions. Researchers report vaccine-associated CD4 TCRs spanning spike, with dominance at 160-218 and 743-854.

Looked up from germline, CDR1 is SGHAT and CDR2 is FQNNGV. The V end lost 1 base, the J end lost 12 bases, and 10 bases lay between the germline ends. This CDR3 is built from 12 residues. Measured with immunoSEQ multiplex PCR; TCRdb has only the in-frame clones, and not every one. The sample shows approximately 100,000 clones, 85% to 90% of them seen only once. A remark on this clone: Its target is unknown.

The chain recombines TRBV11-2 with TRBJ2-1; D is unresolved. The specimen comprised peripheral blood, sampled on day 0 of AZD1222 vaccination. This clonotype was obtained from an adult in good health. CDR3 nucleotide sequence: TGTGCCAGCAGCTTAGTTGGGGAAAGGCAGTTCTTC. This sequence encodes CASSLVGERQFF.